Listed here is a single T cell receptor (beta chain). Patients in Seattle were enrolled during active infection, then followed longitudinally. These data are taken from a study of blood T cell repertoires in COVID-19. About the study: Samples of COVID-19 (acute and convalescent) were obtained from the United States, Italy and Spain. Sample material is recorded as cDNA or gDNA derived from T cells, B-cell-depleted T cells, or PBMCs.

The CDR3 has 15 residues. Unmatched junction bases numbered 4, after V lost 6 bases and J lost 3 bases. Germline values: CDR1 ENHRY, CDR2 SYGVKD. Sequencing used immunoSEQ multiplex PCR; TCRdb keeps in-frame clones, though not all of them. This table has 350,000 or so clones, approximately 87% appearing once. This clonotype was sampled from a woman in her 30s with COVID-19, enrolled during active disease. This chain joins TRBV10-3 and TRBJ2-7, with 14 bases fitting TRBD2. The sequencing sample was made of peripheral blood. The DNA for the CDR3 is TGTGCCATCAGGTGGGGACTAGCGGGAGTCTACGAGCAGTACTTC. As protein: CAIRWGLAGVYEQYF.